The rows below give T cell receptor beta chains drawn from one sample of a study of T cell responses to AZD1222 COVID-19 vaccine. Sequencing was performed with immunoSEQ multiplex PCR; in TCRdb, only in-frame clones are kept and a portion is missing. The table records over 100,000 clones, around nine tenths of them present only once. This material consisted of peripheral blood, taken on day 0 of AZD1222 vaccination. Every receptor here comes from an adult in good health. Each CDR3 is given with its conserved first and last residue. The order of the fields is V gene, D gene, CDR3 protein. A D gene is named only where the DNA matches it firmly.

TRBV6-5 TRBD1 CASSLQGDQPQHF
TRBV27 . CASSFGWDIQYF
TRBV6-6 . CASSYSRLSNQPQHF
TRBV28 . CASSFRGNYGYTF
TRBV28 TRBD1 CASSPPRQGTGEQYF
TRBV7-9 . CASSSSETLRGETQYF
TRBV19 TRBD2 CARTSGRERETQYF
TRBV7-6 TRBD2 CASSLRRETTYEQYF
TRBV30 . CAWSRGGAGANVLTF
TRBV5-1 TRBD1 CASSRETGRHTEAFF
TRBV5-1 . CASSLAYPGTPGNTIYF
TRBV13 . CASSSSLSSTDTQYF
TRBV7-2 . CASSRISDTQYF
TRBV12-3/TRBV12-4 . CASSLAGSYGYTF
TRBV28 . CASSPTGTVSYEQYF
TRBV6-6 . CASSYTRDGDLTF
TRBV29-1 . CSVGKGSTDTQYF
TRBV11-2 TRBD1 CASSFHGTDDYEQYF
TRBV21-1 . CASSKSYLGQYF
TRBV10-3 . CAGADLQNEQFF
TRBV28 TRBD1 CASYRPDRANYGYTF
TRBV7-2 . CASSPRQAGANVLTF
TRBV19 . CASSFLGASGNTIYF
TRBV19 . CASSIEVSYEQYF
TRBV28 TRBD1 CASRSGTGYGDTQYF
TRBV2 . CASSGESSYNSPLHF
TRBV6-2/TRBV6-3 . CASSYPEGRPNTEAFF
TRBV5-1 . CASSLVLAGGTSEQFF
TRBV28 . CASRQFSYNEQFF
TRBV29-1 . CSVEKGQSTEAFF
TRBV9 . CASSVSRLISGNTIYF
TRBV7-9 TRBD1 CASSRGQANTGELFF
TRBV2 TRBD2 CATGGVGTDTQYF
TRBV12-5 . CASAQGADAEAFF
TRBV7-9 . CAYQEQGSYEQYF
TRBV14 . CASSQGPYGYTF
TRBV9 . CASSVAGEGTEAFF
TRBV19 TRBD2 CASSALAGVVTGELFF
TRBV4-1 TRBD2 CASSRCESGRAVVYRETQYF
TRBV28 . CASTGFGAIKQFF
TRBV5-1 . CASSLSPNTGELFF
TRBV5-1 . CASSFGPGMFDTQYF
TRBV29-1 . CSSKRGIGTDTQYF
TRBV9 TRBD1 CASSVGTGGTQETQYF
TRBV3-1/TRBV3-2 . CATGGDTQYF